This T cell receptor beta chain was identified in a study of Ad26.COV2.S vaccination and SARS-CoV-2 variants. Study information: Participants got Ad26.COV2.S intramuscularly, once or twice 56 days apart.

Specified treatment: some 20 received Ad26.COV2.S at low or high dose, single or two shots; about 5 received placebo; per-sample allocation not given. Vaccine and placebo recipients were sampled on day 63 after the first injection. Spike of the Wuhan-strain SARS-CoV-2 was expressed by an Ad26 vector, which formed the vaccine. Whole-study findings and limits: People who got the vaccine or the placebo had similar non-spike TCR breadth.

Sequenced by immunoSEQ multiplex PCR; TCRdb stores in-frame clones only, minus some. Found here are 380,000 or so clones, 80% to 90% of them singletons; the top ten hold about 10%. The sample holds a few counts of this clone. Antigen: not known. The ends lost 2 bases at V and 7 bases at J; junction bases unmatched: 9. Germline V lookup: CDR1 MDHEN, CDR2 SYDVKM. CDR3 length: 15 amino acids. The origin of this receptor is a person aged 18 to 65 who received the Ad26.COV2.S COVID-19 vaccine or a placebo. Sequencing used peripheral blood, obtained in a trial of Ad26.COV2.S vaccine versus placebo. The J gene is TRBJ1-2, the V gene TRBV28, with 8 positions matching TRBD1. CDR3 DNA sequence: TGTGCCAGCAGTTTAACAGGGGGGACTCTGGTTGGCTACACCTTC. This translates into CASSLTGGTLVGYTF.